This is a list of T cell receptor beta chains from one sample in a study of shared clonotypes between healthy human individuals. Assay used: immunoSEQ multiplex PCR; TCRdb lists only in-frame clones, some missing. The top ten hold 1.4% to 1.5% of the sample, which has about 1 million clones, about 76% seen once. The specimen was memory CD4+ T cells sorted from blood. These receptors originate from a man aged 18 to 35 in good health. The CDR3 runs from the conserved cysteine through the conserved F or W. D genes are given only for firm matches. A row's size may be missing; if present it is once, few, many or a size class.

NA	TRBV19	TRBJ2-1	few	TGTGCCAGTAGTATAGAGGGCAATACCTACAATGAGCAGTTCTTC	CASSIEGNTYNEQFF
TRBD2	TRBV5-1	TRBJ2-7	NA	TGCGCCAGCAGCTTGATATCGGGAGGGTGGAACGAGCAGTACTTC	CASSLISGGWNEQYF
NA	TRBV5-1	TRBJ2-1	NA	TGCGCCAGCAGCTTGGAGGGTAGGAGGGACAATGAGCAGTTCTTC	CASSLEGRRDNEQFF
NA	TRBV6-5	TRBJ2-4	NA	TGTGCCAGCAGGGAGACGATCATAGCCAAAAACATTCAGTACTTC	CASRETIIAKNIQYF
NA	TRBV2	TRBJ2-3	once	TGTGCCAGCAGTACAGGGAGGACCACAGATACGCAGTATTTT	CASSTGRTTDTQYF
NA	TRBV18	TRBJ2-3	NA	TGTGCCAGCTCACCGGACACAGATACGCAGTATTTT	CASSPDTDTQYF
NA	TRBV5-1	TRBJ2-2	NA	TGCGCCAGCGAGGAGAACACCGGGGAGCTGTTTTTT	CASEENTGELFF
TRBD1	TRBV28	TRBJ1-2	NA	TGTGCCAGCAGTCCGGACAGGACGCCAAGAGGCTACACCTTC	CASSPDRTPRGYTF
NA	TRBV18	TRBJ1-2	NA	TGTGCCAGCTCACCCGGGGGCATCTACGGCTACACCTTC	CASSPGGIYGYTF
NA	TRBV6-6	TRBJ2-1	NA	TGTGCCAGCAGTCTACAGGGTGTCCACAATGAGCAGTTCTTC	CASSLQGVHNEQFF
TRBD1	TRBV7-8	TRBJ1-4	many	TGTGCCAGCAGCAATGGACAGGCCCGCGGGGAAAAACTGTTTTTT	CASSNGQARGEKLFF
NA	TRBV2	TRBJ2-5	NA	TGTGCCAGCGATACAAAAGAGACCCAGTACTTC	CASDTKETQYF
NA	TRBV6-5	TRBJ1-1	NA	TGTGCCAGCAGTATCACCCAGTGGGGGGACACTGAAGCTTTCTTT	CASSITQWGDTEAFF
NA	TRBV5-1	TRBJ2-7	NA	TGCGCCAGCAGCTTGGATGCTAAGTGGGAGCAGTACTTC	CASSLDAKWEQYF
NA	TRBV2	TRBJ1-5	NA	TGTGCCAGCACTCTCAGACACGGACAGAATCAGCCCCAGCATTTT	CASTLRHGQNQPQHF
NA	TRBV5-4	TRBJ1-4	NA	TGTGCCAGCAGCCGAGCTAACAGGGAGGGTAATGAAAAACTGTTTTTT	CASSRANREGNEKLFF
NA	TRBV27	TRBJ2-1	once	TGTGCCAGCAGCCGTCCCTTCGGGGAGCAGTTCTTC	CASSRPFGEQFF
NA	TRBV28	TRBJ1-3	NA	TGTGCCAGCAGTTCGGAGTTCTCTGGAAACACCATATATTTT	CASSSEFSGNTIYF
NA	TRBV2	TRBJ2-2	NA	TGTGCCAGTAGGGATGACGGGGAGCTGTTTTTT	CASRDDGELFF
TRBD2	TRBV19	TRBJ2-7	NA	TGTGCCAGTAGACCGACTAGCGGGAGCGCTCACGAGCAGTACTTC	CASRPTSGSAHEQYF
TRBD2	TRBV5-1	TRBJ2-7	NA	TGCGCCAGCAGCTTTGAGGCTAGCGGGAGGTTGGAGCAGTACTTC	CASSFEASGRLEQYF
NA	TRBV6-6	TRBJ2-1	NA	TGTGCCAGCAGTAAGCCCGGTGGGATGGGGCAGTTCTTC	CASSKPGGMGQFF
TRBD1	TRBV19	TRBJ2-5	few	TGTGCCAGTAGTCCAAGTACCGGGACAGGGGGTAAAGAGACCCAGTACTTC	CASSPSTGTGGKETQYF
NA	TRBV2	TRBJ1-2	NA	TGTGCCAGCAATCCGAATCCCTATGGCTACACCTTC	CASNPNPYGYTF
TRBD1	TRBV4-1	TRBJ2-7	NA	TGCGCCAGCAGCCCAAACCCGGGACAGAGCTACGAGCAGTACTTC	CASSPNPGQSYEQYF
NA	TRBV5-8	TRBJ2-7	NA	TGTGCCAGCAGGAGGTCGTCCTCCTACGAGCAGTACTTC	CASRRSSSYEQYF
NA	TRBV30	TRBJ1-3	NA	TGTGCCTGGAGTCTTTTACGGACGGGAAACTCTGGAAACACCATATATTTT	CAWSLLRTGNSGNTIYF
NA	TRBV16	TRBJ2-1	NA	TGTGCCAGCAGCCAATGGACGGGGAACAATGAGCAGTTCTTC	CASSQWTGNNEQFF
NA	TRBV11-2	TRBJ2-7	NA	TGTGCCAGCAGCTTAGTCCTAGGGGGGGCTCAAGGGCGCTACGAGCAGTACTTC	CASSLVLGGAQGRYEQYF